This TCR beta chain was sequenced in a study of T cell changes during pregnancy in multiple sclerosis. CDR3 length: 15 residues. The V segment lost 6 bases and the J segment 8 bases; nucleotides outside the gene matches: 13. Germline CDR1 MNHNS, CDR2 SASEGT. Sequencing was performed with immunoSEQ multiplex PCR; in TCRdb, only in-frame clones are kept and a portion is missing. This sample has 75,000 to 95,000 clones; 93% occur once, and the top ten carry approximately 2.5%. The TCR originated in a female donor with multiple sclerosis, enrolled in a pregnancy study. J is TRBJ2-1 and V is TRBV6-1, with 7 bases lining up with TRBD1. Sequences were derived from peripheral blood, sampled in the second trimester of pregnancy. Here the CDR3 reads CASRLQGLIPDEQFF. DNA of the CDR3: TGTGCCAGCAGACTACAGGGGCTAATACCGGATGAGCAGTTCTTC.